Listed below are T cell receptor beta chains from one sample, sequenced in a study of control samples from healthy donors and cancer patients. Profiled with immunoSEQ multiplex PCR; TCRdb holds only in-frame clones, not every one. The sample has 98,000 or so clones; roughly 83% are singletons. The sequencing input was blood. These receptors originate from a woman aged 25-40 years in good health. CDR3s include the opening cysteine and the closing phenylalanine or tryptophan. D genes are given only for firm matches. A row's size may be missing; if present it is once, few, many or a size class.

j_call v_call clone_size d_call cdr3_nt cdr3_aa
TRBJ1-2 TRBV5-4 few TRBD1 TGTGCCAGCAGCTCCAGACAGGGGGTCTATGGCTACACCTTC CASSSRQGVYGYTF
TRBJ2-3 TRBV12-3/TRBV12-4 NA NA TGTGCCAGCAGTTTACAGAACACAGATACGCAGTATTTT CASSLQNTDTQYF
TRBJ1-1 TRBV5-1 NA NA TGCGCCAGCAGCTTGGGCGACAGGTCGGGCACTGAAGCTTTCTTT CASSLGDRSGTEAFF
TRBJ2-5 TRBV5-4 once TRBD1 TGTGCCAGCAGCAGGGGACAGTCGCAAGAGACCCAGTACTTC CASSRGQSQETQYF
TRBJ1-1 TRBV11-2 NA NA TGTGCCAGCAGCTTAGGGGGCCAATATGAAGCTTTCTTT CASSLGGQYEAFF
TRBJ1-1 TRBV5-1 NA NA TGCGCCAGCAGCTTGGAGGGGTATGAAGCTTTCTTT CASSLEGYEAFF
TRBJ2-2 TRBV4-1 few NA TGCGCCAGCAGCCAAGCAGGCCCCGGGGAGCTGTTTTTT CASSQAGPGELFF
TRBJ1-2 TRBV10-3 NA NA TGTGCCATCAGTGAGAGGCAGGAGGAGGCTACTGGCTACACCTTC CAISERQEEATGYTF
TRBJ1-2 TRBV19 NA NA TGTGCCACTCGTCAAGAGGTATATGGCTACACCTTC CATRQEVYGYTF
TRBJ2-7 TRBV18 NA NA TGTGCCAGCTCACCACAACAGGGCTACGAGCAGTACTTC CASSPQQGYEQYF
TRBJ1-1 TRBV5-5 medium-sized NA TGTGCCAGCAGCCTCAATCCCACAGTTATGAACACTGAAGCTTTCTTT CASSLNPTVMNTEAFF
TRBJ1-2 TRBV3-1/TRBV3-2 NA NA TGTGCCAGCAGCCCTCGGACGGAAGGGGCCCCTTGGGGCTACACCTTC CASSPRTEGAPWGYTF
TRBJ1-1 TRBV11-1 NA NA TGTGCCAGCAGCTTAAAAAGAGGCACTGAAGCTTTCTTT CASSLKRGTEAFF
TRBJ2-6 TRBV13 few NA TGTGCCAGCAGCTCCTGGGGTTCGGGGGCCGGGGCCAACGTCCTGACTTTC CASSSWGSGAGANVLTF
TRBJ1-3 TRBV7-2 NA NA TGTGCCAGCAGCTTAGGGCGCGGACACGGATACTCTGGAAACACCATATATTTT CASSLGRGHGYSGNTIYF
TRBJ1-5 TRBV12-3/TRBV12-4 NA NA TGTGCCAGCAGCCGATCCAGTGGTCCCCAGCATTTT CASSRSSGPQHF
TRBJ2-1 TRBV5-8 NA TRBD1 TGTGCCAGCAGCTCAGGGGGCATCTCCTACAATGAGCAGTTCTTC CASSSGGISYNEQFF
TRBJ2-1 TRBV2 NA NA TGTGCCAGTGGGGGGGGCCCCCATGAGCAGTTCTTC CASGGGPHEQFF
TRBJ2-3 TRBV23-1 NA TRBD1 TGCGCCAGCAGTCAAGTGAACAGGGGGGTAGATACGCAGTATTTT CASSQVNRGVDTQYF
TRBJ1-3 TRBV7-2 NA TRBD1 TGTGCCAGCAAGACAGGGCCAACTTCGGGGAACACCATATATTTT CASKTGPTSGNTIYF
TRBJ1-6 TRBV10-3 once NA TGTGCCACCCAAAGCGCCGGAGAGTTATCACCCCTCCACTTT CATQSAGELSPLHF
TRBJ1-6 TRBV5-1 NA NA TGCGCCAGCAGCTCCCTTATCGGGACCCTCCACTTT CASSSLIGTLHF
TRBJ2-3 TRBV6-2/TRBV6-3 NA NA TGTGCCAGCAGTAAGGATCTCGTCACAGATACGCAGTATTTT CASSKDLVTDTQYF
TRBJ1-4 TRBV19 NA TRBD1 TGTGCCAGTTCCCACCGACAGGGAATACGTGCAACTAATGAAAAACTGTTTTTT CASSHRQGIRATNEKLFF
TRBJ2-2 TRBV10-3 NA TRBD1 TGTGCCATCAGCAAATTCGGGACAGGAGACACCGGGGAGCTGTTTTTT CAISKFGTGDTGELFF
TRBJ1-5 TRBV30 NA NA TGTGCCTGGAGTGGAGGGGGAGGGAGCAATCAGCCCCAGCATTTT CAWSGGGGSNQPQHF
TRBJ2-2 TRBV19 NA NA TGTGCCAGTACCAAGGCAGAACACTTCACCGGGGAGCTGTTTTTT CASTKAEHFTGELFF
TRBJ1-2 TRBV15 NA NA TGTGCCACCAGCAGAGATCACAGGTCCCCTAACTATGGCTACACCTTC CATSRDHRSPNYGYTF
TRBJ2-7 TRBV7-8 NA NA TGTGCCAGCAGCAACTACCTACTCCCTCTCGAGCAGTACTTC CASSNYLLPLEQYF
TRBJ2-3 TRBV20-1 NA TRBD2 TGCAGTGCTAGTAACGGCGGGGGGACAGATACGCAGTATTTT CSASNGGGTDTQYF
TRBJ1-1 TRBV6-2/TRBV6-3 NA NA TGTGCCAGCAGTTACAGAGCCAACCGGGGCACTGAAGCTTTCTTT CASSYRANRGTEAFF
TRBJ2-2 TRBV6-5 NA NA TGTGCCAGCAGTTACTCGATCTCATTCGCCGGGGAGCTGTTTTTT CASSYSISFAGELFF
TRBJ1-1 TRBV3-1/TRBV3-2 NA NA TGTGCCAGCAGCGAACGACAGGCGGGGTACACTGAAGCTTTCTTT CASSERQAGYTEAFF
TRBJ1-3 TRBV7-2 NA TRBD1 TGTGCCAGCAGCTCGACAGGGGAGCCTGGAAACACCATATATTTT CASSSTGEPGNTIYF
TRBJ2-1 TRBV18 NA NA TGTGCCAGCTCACCCTTTATCAATGAGCAGTTCTTC CASSPFINEQFF
TRBJ2-3 TRBV4-3 NA TRBD2 TGCGCCAGCAGCCAAGATTATGGCGGGGGTTGGTCAGATACGCAGTATTTT CASSQDYGGGWSDTQYF
TRBJ2-2 TRBV12-5 NA NA TGTGCTAGTGGTTCCCAACGGGGCGTCGGGGCCGGGGAGCTGTTTTTT CASGSQRGVGAGELFF
TRBJ2-1 TRBV7-8 NA NA TGTGCCAGCAGCTTAGCGCGAAATGAGCAGTTCTTC CASSLARNEQFF
TRBJ2-7 TRBV5-6 NA NA TGTGCCAGCAGCTTGGCCAAGGACCGCTACGAGCAGTACTTC CASSLAKDRYEQYF
TRBJ2-2 TRBV27 NA TRBD1 TGTGCCAGCAGTTTATTTCACAGGGGATCCGGGGAGCTGTTTTTT CASSLFHRGSGELFF
TRBJ2-4 TRBV5-5 NA NA TGTGCCAGCAGCTTAACGGCCCGACACATTCAGTACTTC CASSLTARHIQYF
TRBJ1-2 TRBV6-4 NA TRBD1 TGTGCCAGCAGTGACTCGATGGGGACAGGGGGTCGTGGCTACACCTTC CASSDSMGTGGRGYTF
TRBJ1-6 TRBV6-2/TRBV6-3 few NA TGTGCCAGCAGTCCGGATTCAGGTTCTTATTCACCCCTCCACTTT CASSPDSGSYSPLHF
TRBJ1-2 TRBV10-3 NA TRBD1 TGTGCCAACGCCCCTAGGGGACAGGATGGCTACACCTTC CANAPRGQDGYTF
TRBJ2-5 TRBV5-1 NA TRBD2 TGCGCCAGCAGCTTGGGTGCCTTTGGTGGACTAGAAGAGACCCAGTACTTC CASSLGAFGGLEETQYF
TRBJ1-5 TRBV15 NA TRBD1 TGTGCCACCAGCGGGACAGGGGGCTCACTTAGCAATCAACCCCAGCATTTT CATSGTGGSLSNQPQHF
TRBJ2-7 TRBV6-5 NA NA TGTGCCAGCAGTTACGACAGGTCGTACGAGCAGTACTTC CASSYDRSYEQYF
TRBJ1-1 TRBV5-1 NA TRBD1 TGCGCCAGCAGCCTTCAACAGGGGTTCACTGAAGCTTTCTTT CASSLQQGFTEAFF
TRBJ2-1 TRBV5-6 NA NA TGTGCCAGCAGCTTGACCCGGGTCCACTACAATGAGCAGTTCTTC CASSLTRVHYNEQFF
TRBJ1-1 TRBV15 NA NA TGTGCCACCAGCAGAGAGGGTTTGGACACTGAAGCTTTCTTT CATSREGLDTEAFF
TRBJ2-3 TRBV25-1 NA NA TGTGCCAGCCGGGGGGCTACCACAGATACGCAGTATTTT CASRGATTDTQYF
TRBJ2-5 TRBV15 NA TRBD1 TGTGCCACCAGCTCACACCGACAGGGAGCGGAGACCCAGTACTTC CATSSHRQGAETQYF
TRBJ2-1 TRBV6-2/TRBV6-3 NA TRBD1 TGTGCCAGCAGTCCGGGACAGTACAATGAGCAGTTCTTC CASSPGQYNEQFF
TRBJ1-3 TRBV23-1 NA TRBD1 TGCGCCAGCAGTCTACAGCAAAGGGACAGGGCTTCTGGAAACACCATATATTTT CASSLQQRDRASGNTIYF